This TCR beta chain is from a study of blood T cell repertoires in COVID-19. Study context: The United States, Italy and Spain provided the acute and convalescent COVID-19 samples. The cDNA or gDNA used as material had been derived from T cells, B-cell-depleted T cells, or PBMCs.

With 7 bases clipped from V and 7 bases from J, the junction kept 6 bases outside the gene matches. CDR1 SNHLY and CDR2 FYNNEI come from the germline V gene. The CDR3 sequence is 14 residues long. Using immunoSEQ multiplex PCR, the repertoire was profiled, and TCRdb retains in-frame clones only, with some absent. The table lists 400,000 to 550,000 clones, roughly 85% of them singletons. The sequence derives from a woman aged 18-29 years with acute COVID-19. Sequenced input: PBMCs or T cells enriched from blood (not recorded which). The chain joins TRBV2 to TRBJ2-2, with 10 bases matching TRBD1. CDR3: CASIGTGEIGELFF. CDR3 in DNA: TGTGCCAGCATTGGGACAGGGGAAATCGGGGAGCTGTTTTTT.